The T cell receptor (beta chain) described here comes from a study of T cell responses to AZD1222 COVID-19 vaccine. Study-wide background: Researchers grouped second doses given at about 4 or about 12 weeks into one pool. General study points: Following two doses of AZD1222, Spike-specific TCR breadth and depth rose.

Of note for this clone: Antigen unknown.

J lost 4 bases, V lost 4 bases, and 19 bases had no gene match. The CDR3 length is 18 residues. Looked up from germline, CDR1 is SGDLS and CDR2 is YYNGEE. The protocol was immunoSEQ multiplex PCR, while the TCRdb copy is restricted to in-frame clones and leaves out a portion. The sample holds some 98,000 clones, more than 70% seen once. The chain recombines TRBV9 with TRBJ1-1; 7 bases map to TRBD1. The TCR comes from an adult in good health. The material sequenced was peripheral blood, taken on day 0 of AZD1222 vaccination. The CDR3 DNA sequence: TGTGCCAGCAGCCCAGAAGAGGGGGCGTCCCCCTGGGGCACTGAAGCTTTCTTT. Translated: CASSPEEGASPWGTEAFF.